Below, 20 T cell receptor beta chains from the same sample are listed, as sequenced in a study of blood T cell repertoires in COVID-19. Generated by immunoSEQ multiplex PCR, the TCRdb table keeps only in-frame clones and is missing some. Here the sample spans approximately 100,000 clones, just under 95% being singletons. The sample comprised peripheral blood. The origin of the receptors is a man in his sixties or seventies with acute or convalescent COVID-19.

The chain links TRBV10-1 to TRBJ2-5, with 16 bases aligning to TRBD2. CDR3 size: 15 residues. Trimming took 9 bases from V and 5 from J; bases not matched to a gene: 6. Looked up from germline, CDR1 is WNHNN and CDR2 is SYGVQD (reference sequence). The CDR3 DNA sequence: TGCGCCAGTCCGGGACTAGCGGGAGGGTGGGAGACCCAGTACTTC. It encodes CASPGLAGGWETQYF.

This clone was counted ten times or more. The chain employs TRBV5-4 and TRBJ2-7; D possibly corresponds to TRBD1 (6 bases). Trimming stripped 2 bases from V and 5 bases from J, with 8 bases between. The CDR3 has 12 residues. Germline V gene data show CDR1 as SGHNT and CDR2 as YYREEE (reference sequence). In DNA form, the CDR3 reads TGTGCCAGCAGCTTCACAGGGAACGAGCAGTACTTC. Its translation is CASSFTGNEQYF.

V gene TRBV3-1 (or the pseudogene TRBV3-2) combines with J gene TRBJ2-7; 7 bases match TRBD2. CDR3 length: 14 residues. Trimming at V came to 6 bases and at J to 1 base, leaving 6 bases not matched to a gene. Germline V gene data show CDR1 as LGHDT and CDR2 as YNNKEL (reference sequence). The CDR3 DNA follows: TGTGCCAGCAGTCAATTAGCGGGTTCCTACGAGCAGTACTTC. It codes for CASSQLAGSYEQYF.

The rearrangement uses TRBV11-3 and TRBJ2-1; TRBD2 agrees at 11 bases. The CDR3 consists of 16 residues. V shed 0 bases and J 9 bases; nucleotides not matched to a gene: 7. Per the germline V gene, CDR1 is SGHNT and CDR2 is YENEEA. The CDR3 spells CASSLDSGRAWGEQFF. The CDR3 bases are TGTGCCAGCAGCTTAGATAGCGGGAGGGCCTGGGGTGAGCAGTTCTTC.

The J gene is TRBJ2-7, the V gene TRBV6-2 or TRBV6-3; maybe TRBD2 (5 bases). The V end was cut by 0 bases, the J end by 6 bases, with 12 bases between. The CDR3 consists of 14 residues. The germline V gene has CDR1 MNHEY and CDR2 SVGEGT. CDR3 protein: CASSYSGKTLEQYF. Here the CDR3 DNA reads TGTGCCAGCAGTTACTCCGGGAAAACCCTCGAGCAGTACTTC.

V is TRBV6-5 and J is TRBJ1-2, with TRBD1 matching 8 bases. There are 15 residues in the CDR3. The V gene's germline CDR1 is MNHEY and CDR2 SVGAGI. V trimming: 7 bases; J trimming: 4 bases; junction bases outside the gene matches: 11. CDR3 in DNA: TGTGCCAGCACAACAGGGGGGGCGCTGGGCTATGGCTACACCTTC. Translation: CASTTGGALGYGYTF.

The chain joins TRBV4-3 to TRBJ1-2; a possible D gene is TRBD1 (5 bases). The length of the CDR3 is 16 residues. V lost 0 bases and J lost 0, with 11 bases in between. CDR1 is LGHNA, CDR2 YSLEER, per germline. This CDR3 reads CASSQDAAGPNYGYTF. In DNA form, the CDR3 reads TGCGCCAGCAGCCAAGATGCGGCAGGGCCTAACTATGGCTACACCTTC.

This clone appeared a single time. This rearrangement joins TRBV6-4 to TRBJ2-4; TRBD2 matches 8 bases. V gave up 4 bases and J gave up 0 bases; unmatched junction bases: 11. CDR1 MRHNA and CDR2 SNTAGT come from the germline V gene. The CDR3 has 18 amino acids. The CDR3 is CASSGDGRVKIAKNIQYF. The CDR3 DNA reads TGTGCCAGCAGTGGTGACGGGAGGGTAAAAATAGCCAAAAACATTCAGTACTTC.

The chain links TRBV6-1 to TRBJ2-7; D possibly corresponds to TRBD1 (5 bases). CDR1 is MNHNS, CDR2 SASEGT, per germline. V lost 4 bases and J lost 2, with 18 bases in between. CDR3 length equals 16 residues. The CDR3 protein is CASSGTYSTGTYEQYF. The CDR3 bases are TGTGCCAGCAGTGGCACCTATTCTACAGGTACCTACGAGCAGTACTTC.

This clone showed up just once. V gene TRBV6-5 combines with J gene TRBJ2-7, with D unresolved. The CDR3 contains 14 residues. The V end lost 5 bases, the J end lost 3 bases, and 14 bases lay between the germline ends. Germline V gene sequence: CDR1 MNHEY, CDR2 SVGAGI. The CDR3 loop is CASSTYPDFYEQYF. The DNA for the CDR3 is TGTGCCAGCAGTACCTATCCCGACTTCTACGAGCAGTACTTC.

The chain employs TRBV5-4 and TRBJ1-3, with D maybe TRBD1 (6 bases). The CDR3 sequence is 15 residues long. Per germline, CDR1 SGHNT and CDR2 YYREEE (reference sequence). Trimming removed 2 bases from V and 8 bases from J, with 17 bases in between. The CDR3 sequence is CASSFGGAVADTIYF. The CDR3 DNA reads as TGTGCCAGCAGCTTCGGGGGGGCTGTGGCGGACACCATATATTTT.

The sample holds one count of this clone. The chain recombines TRBV10-3 with TRBJ1-2; D is uncertain. In germline, CDR1 is ENHRY, CDR2 SYGVKD. The CDR3 is made up of 12 amino acids. V lost 3 bases and J lost 3, with 5 bases in between. The CDR3 sequence is CAISDSYYGYTF. The CDR3 nucleotides read TGTGCCATCAGTGACAGTTACTATGGCTACACCTTC.

As for this clone: The germline gene is not matched at one end of the junction; a read error may be the cause. The chain has TRBV7-7 and TRBJ2-5; the D gene is possibly TRBD1 (5 bases). The CDR3 contains 13 residues. In germline, CDR1 is SSHAT, CDR2 FNYEAQ (reference sequence). DNA for the CDR3: TGTGCTAGCAGCGCCCAGGGTCTGGAGACCCAGTACTTC. Translation gives CASSAQGLETQYF.

This clone was counted a single time. This chain links TRBV4-2 with TRBJ1-1, with D hard to call. Trimming left V 0 bases short and J 1 base short, with 9 bases between. Germline V gene sequence: CDR1 LGHNA, CDR2 YNFKEQ. This CDR3 comprises 15 residues. The CDR3: CASSQEFNRNTEAFF. The CDR3 region has the DNA TGTGCCAGCAGCCAAGAGTTTAACAGGAACACTGAAGCTTTCTTT.

The chain uses TRBV9 and TRBJ2-1; possible D gene TRBD2, 5 bases. The CDR3 is 16 residues long. Germline CDR1 and CDR2: SGDLS and YYNGEE. Trimming removed 0 bases from V and 2 bases from J, with 12 bases in between. The DNA of the CDR3 is TGTGCCAGCAGCGTAGTTCCGGGAAGAACCTACAATGAGCAGTTCTTC. It translates to CASSVVPGRTYNEQFF.

This clone was observed a few times. The rearrangement uses TRBV12-3 or TRBV12-4 and TRBJ1-2; 7 bases match TRBD1. The V segment lost 2 bases and the J segment 7 bases; nucleotides outside the gene matches: 4. The CDR3 is 13 amino acids. Here the CDR3 DNA reads TGTGCCAGCAGTTTAAGACAGGGCGGTGGCTACACCTTC. Amino acid sequence: CASSLRQGGGYTF.

V gene TRBV21-1 combines with J gene TRBJ1-6. TRBV21-1 constitutes a pseudogene. This CDR3 contains 12 residues. The CDR3 spells CASSKNSSPLHF. The CDR3, as DNA: TGTGCCAGCAGCAAAAATAGTTCACCCCTCCACTTT.

This clone came up once. V usage is TRBV18 and J usage is TRBJ1-1, with D possibly matching TRBD1 (6 bases). The length of the CDR3 is 14 residues. Trimming took 2 bases from V and 7 from J, leaving 14 bases between them. Germline V lookup: CDR1 KGHSH, CDR2 LQKENI. The DNA of the CDR3 is TGTGCCAGCTCACCATCGGACAGTAAATATGAAGCTTTCTTT. Translated, it gives CASSPSDSKYEAFF.

This clone was observed a handful of times. The gene calls are TRBV7-2 and TRBJ1-2; no definite D call. Deletions cut 5 bases from V and 4 bases from J, with 11 bases between. CDR3 length: 13 amino acids. CDR1 is SGHTA and CDR2 is FQGNSA in the germline V gene. The CDR3 region has the DNA TGTGCCAGCAGCCCTTACACGGGCTATGGCTACACCTTC. This codes for CASSPYTGYGYTF.

The chain uses TRBV7-2 and TRBJ1-2, with D possibly TRBD1 on 6 matching bases. From germline, CDR1 is SGHTA and CDR2 FQGNSA. There are 13 residues in the CDR3. V lost 5 bases and J 3 bases, leaving 10 bases between the germline ends. CDR3 DNA: TGTGCCAGCAGCCCCCAGGGGTACTATGGCTACACCTTC. Protein sequence: CASSPQGYYGYTF.